These 11 T cell receptor beta chains originate from one sample sequenced in a study of breast tumors, draining lymph nodes, adjacent tissues. Breast cancer patients provided tissue from their axillary draining lymph nodes. TCRdb re-called the multiplex PCR reads with MiXCR, one entry per CDR3 protein. Of approximately 150,000 distinct CDR3 sequences listed, around 33% are singletons. Sequenced: axillary lymph node tissue. The receptors come from a female donor with breast cancer. Some clones in this sample may be carry-over from other donors' samples.

Remarks on this clonotype: A much larger clone differs by one base, so this may be a read error. The chain has TRBV27 and TRBJ1-6; tentative D call: TRBD1 (6 bases). Deletions cut 1 base from V and 11 bases from J, with 21 bases between. The CDR3 extends over 17 amino acids. CDR1 and CDR2 (germline): MNHEY, SMNVEV (reference sequence). CDR3 nucleotides: TGTGCCAGCAGTTTATGGGTGGCAGGGAAAGGGGGTCCACCCCTCCACTTT. This gives the protein CASSLWVAGKGGPPLHF.

The J gene is TRBJ1-1, the V gene TRBV4-3; D uncertain. The CDR3 runs 16 residues. Germline-derived CDR1 and CDR2 are LGHNA and YSLEER. The V and J ends lost 0 bases and 5 bases respectively, with 16 bases between them. The CDR3 here is CASSQEYLEPRTEAFF. CDR3 DNA sequence: TGCGCCAGCAGCCAAGAATACTTGGAGCCTAGGACTGAAGCTTTCTTT.

This clonotype was seen more than once but under ten times. This may arise from a read error, as a much more abundant clone is one base away. This chain links TRBV7-2 with TRBJ2-5, with 9 bases identical to TRBD2. CDR1 is SGHTA, CDR2 FQGNSA, per germline. The CDR3 is 15 residues long. The CDR3, as DNA: TGTGCCAGCAGCTCCTTAGCGGGAGAAGTAGAGACCCAGCACTTC. It yields the protein CASSSLAGEVETQHF. Supplemented by reference TRBV7-2 and TRBJ2-5, the full variable domain reads GAGVSQSPSNKVTEKGKDVELRCDPISGHTALYWYRQSLGQGLEFLIYFQGNSAPDKSGLPSDRFSAERTGGSVSTLTIQRTQQEDSAVYLCASSSLAGEVETQHFGPGTRLLVL.

This chain connects TRBV12-5 to TRBJ1-4, with no clear D. CDR3 length: 15 residues. Per germline, CDR1 LGHNT and CDR2 FRNRAP. The CDR3 reads CASTLVGRTREKLFF. The CDR3 nucleotides are TGTGCCAGCACCCTGGTCGGCAGGACGAGAGAAAAACTGTTTTTT. Complete variable domain (other parts from reference TRBV12-5 and TRBJ1-4): DARVTQTPRHKVTEMGQEVTMRCQPILGHNTVFWYRQTMMQGLELLAYFRNRAPLDDSGMPKDRFSAEMPDATLATLKIQPSEPRDSAVYFCASTLVGRTREKLFFGSGTQLSVL.

This clonotype came up a few times. V is TRBV11-2 and J is TRBJ2-7; D ambiguous. The germline CDR1 and CDR2 sequences are SGHAT and FQNNGV. This CDR3 contains 16 residues. Trimming left V 5 bases short and J 2 bases short, with 19 bases between. The CDR3 DNA follows: TGTGCCAGCAGCACGATGCCAGTGCTCGGCGCCTACGAGCAGTACTTC. Protein product: CASSTMPVLGAYEQYF.

Worth noting for this clonotype: A read error may be the cause here, since a much bigger clone is one base away. The V gene is TRBV9, the J gene TRBJ2-1; perhaps D is TRBD1 or TRBD2 (5 bases each). This CDR3 spans 16 amino acids. Germline lookup yields CDR1 SGDLS and CDR2 YYNGEE. The CDR3 loop is CASSPTGSGLYNAQFF. The CDR3 DNA reads as TGTGCCAGCAGCCCAACGGGGTCAGGGCTCTACAATGCGCAGTTCTTC.

This clonotype has ten or more counts. The chain carries TRBV11-1 and TRBJ2-1; TRBD2 matches 8 bases. CDR1 is SGHAT, CDR2 FQDESV, per germline (reference sequence). The CDR3 has 16 residues. J gave up 6 bases and V 1 base, and 8 bases lay outside the gene matches. The DNA of the CDR3 is TGTGCCAGCAGCTTAGTGACCGGAGCGGGGGTCAATGAGCAGTTCTTC. Its protein is CASSLVTGAGVNEQFF.

There are many counts of this clonotype. The V gene is TRBV20-1, the J gene TRBJ2-3, with D tentatively TRBD1 (6 bases). The CDR3 length is 11 residues. The germline CDR1 and CDR2 sequences are DFQATT and SNEGSKA (reference sequence). Deletions cut 7 bases from V and 5 bases from J, with 10 bases between. The CDR3 DNA reads as TGCAGTGGGGGGCGAGGAGATACGCAGTATTTT. Amino acids: CSGGRGDTQYF.

Concerning this clonotype: Possible read error: a much larger clone is one base away. The V and J genes are TRBV20-1 and TRBJ2-1; 9 nucleotides line up with TRBD2. Looked up from germline, CDR1 is DFQATT and CDR2 is SNEGSKA (reference sequence). The CDR3 is 15 residues long. The CDR3 region has the DNA TGCAGTGCTTGGGCCGGGGCTAGCGGGACCAATGGGCAGTTCTTC. As protein: CSAWAGASGTNGQFF.

To note about this clonotype: This may come from a read error, since a much larger clone is one base off. This rearrangement joins TRBV28 to TRBJ2-3; TRBD1 matches at 7 bases. Germline CDR1 is MDHEN and CDR2 is SYDVKM. This CDR3 is built from 14 residues. The ends lost 7 bases at V and 10 bases at J; junction bases unmatched: 14. CDR3 in DNA: TGTGCCAGCACCTTCAACACAGGGGTGGATGCGCAGTATTTT. It codes for CASTFNTGVDAQYF.

The chain is built from TRBV12-3 or TRBV12-4 and TRBJ1-3, with D perhaps matching TRBD1 (5 bases). Trimming cost V 4 bases and J 7 bases, with 11 bases left between them. The CDR3 loop spans 13 amino acids. The CDR3 sequence: CASSWNRQNTIYF. The CDR3 DNA reads as TGTGCCAGCAGTTGGAACAGGCAGAACACCATATATTTT.